Below, 3 T cell receptor beta chains from the same sample are listed, as sequenced in a study of response to subunit inactivated influenza vaccine. MiXCR was run by TCRdb on the RT-PCR reads, yielding one entry per CDR3 protein. The profile covers about 540,000 distinct CDR3 sequences, with under 30% appearing a single time and 2.8% taken by the ten largest. A further study also used this sample, focusing on T cells expressing NK-cell markers. From that study: A 5'RACE template switching approach incorporating UMIs was used to make TCR beta cDNA.

The sample here was CD4+ T cells sorted from PBMCs, taken 11 to 12 days after vaccination. The receptors shown here come from a man between 45 and 60 years old who received an inactivated influenza vaccine.

This clonotype was seen more than once but under ten times. V and J are TRBV20-1 and TRBJ1-1; D ambiguous. V lost 6 bases, J lost 8 bases, and 16 bases lay in between. The CDR3 covers 12 residues. Germline V CDR1 and CDR2: DFQATT, SNEGSKA (reference sequence). In nucleotides, the CDR3 is TGCAGTGCCCCAAACGAGGGAGCCGAAGCTTTCTTT. Its translation: CSAPNEGAEAFF.

This clonotype came up once. The chain has TRBV3-1 and TRBJ2-6; 8 bases match TRBD1. V shed 3 bases and J 0 bases; nucleotides not matched to a gene: 13. Germline CDR1 LGHDT, CDR2 YNNKEL (reference sequence). There are 20 residues in the CDR3. The CDR3, as DNA: TGTGCCAGCAGCCACCCCGGGTCGCACAGGGGGAACTCTGGGGCCAACGTCCTGACTTTC. Translating gives CASSHPGSHRGNSGANVLTF.

The genes are TRBV12-3 or TRBV12-4 and TRBJ1-6; no definite D call. The CDR3 totals 14 residues. V lost 8 bases and J lost 3, with 11 bases in between. The CDR3 coding sequence is TGTGCCAGCCGATTCGGAAACTATAATTCACCCCTCCACTTT. It codes for CASRFGNYNSPLHF.